Below are 11 T cell receptor beta chains sequenced from a single sample in a study of cytomegalovirus exposure and HLA in healthy donors. Sequencing used immunoSEQ multiplex PCR; TCRdb keeps in-frame clones, though not all of them. The sample includes tens of thousands of clones, just over 95% of them seen just once. The sequenced sample consisted of PBMCs. The receptor source for this set is a woman under 30 in good health and CMV-seropositive.

The V call is TRBV6-5, the J call TRBJ2-7; tentatively, D is TRBD2 (6 bases). The V end lost 6 bases, the J end lost 5 bases, and 14 bases lay between the germline ends. Germline lookup yields CDR1 MNHEY and CDR2 SVGAGI. The CDR3 sequence is 13 residues long. The CDR3 DNA follows: TGTGCCAGCAGAGTCACGCTAGCGCACGAGCAGTACTTC. Its translation: CASRVTLAHEQYF.

The CDR3 loop is CASSLNPGSYEQYF. In nucleotides, the CDR3 is TGCGCCAGCAGCTTGAACCCAGGGTCATACGAGCAGTACTTC. J is TRBJ2-7 and V is TRBV5-1; possibly TRBD1 for D (5 bases). Germline lookup yields CDR1 SGHRS and CDR2 YFSETQ. V was trimmed by 1 base and J by 4 bases, leaving 12 bases between them. This CDR3 contains 14 residues.

The V call is TRBV28, the J call TRBJ2-3, with 7 positions matching TRBD2. The CDR3 length is 14 residues. The V gene end was trimmed by 5 bases and the J gene end by 4 bases; junction bases not matched to a gene: 6. CDR1 and CDR2 (germline): MDHEN, SYDVKM. DNA of the CDR3: TGTGCCAGCAGTCAGAGACGGGAGGCAGATACGCAGTATTTT. It yields the protein CASSQRREADTQYF.

V is TRBV7-2 and J is TRBJ2-5; 8 bases line up with TRBD1. Trimming at V came to 5 bases and at J to 4 bases, leaving 6 bases not matched to a gene. The germline gives CDR1 SGHTA, CDR2 FQGNSA. The CDR3 extends over 14 amino acids. The CDR3 region is CASSPARGLETQYF. CDR3 in DNA: TGTGCCAGCAGCCCCGCCAGGGGGCTAGAGACCCAGTACTTC.

V gene TRBV5-4 combines with J gene TRBJ2-2; TRBD1 aligns across 10 bases. Germline values: CDR1 SGHNT, CDR2 YYREEE (reference sequence). There are 16 residues in the CDR3. J lost 6 bases, V lost 4 bases, and 9 bases had no gene match. The CDR3 sequence: CASSPGTGAGAGELFF. The CDR3 DNA reads as TGTGCCAGCAGCCCTGGGACAGGGGCGGGAGCCGGGGAGCTGTTTTTT.

The gene calls are TRBV7-2 and TRBJ2-3; the match to TRBD2 covers 7 bases. Germline CDR1 reads SGHTA; CDR2 reads FQGNSA. There are 16 residues in the CDR3. V trimming: 0 bases; J trimming: 4 bases; junction bases outside the gene matches: 7. For the CDR3, the DNA is TGTGCCAGCAGCTTAGCGTCTAGCGGCCGCTCAGATACGCAGTATTTT. This codes for CASSLASSGRSDTQYF.

This chain joins TRBV7-2 and TRBJ2-7; D remains unclear. This CDR3 comprises 13 residues. The V and J ends lost 3 bases and 7 bases respectively, with 13 bases between them. CDR1 and CDR2 from the germline V gene are SGHTA and FQGNSA. CDR3 region: CASSFALSKEQYF. The CDR3 DNA reads as TGTGCCAGCAGCTTCGCCTTGTCTAAGGAGCAGTACTTC. The variable domain in full, completed from reference TRBV7-2 and TRBJ2-7, reads GAGVSQSPSNKVTEKGKDVELRCDPISGHTALYWYRQSLGQGLEFLIYFQGNSAPDKSGLPSDRFSAERTGGSVSTLTIQRTQQEDSAVYLCASSFALSKEQYFGPGTRLTVT.

As regards this clone: The sample contains more than one DNA sequence encoding this CDR3. This rearrangement joins TRBV19 to TRBJ1-5; TRBD1 aligns across 7 bases. The CDR3 length is 13 residues. V trimming: 10 bases; J trimming: 7 bases; junction bases outside the gene matches: 10. Germline CDR1 is LNHDA and CDR2 is SQIVND (reference sequence). CDR3 loop: CATMGQGGQPQHF. The CDR3 region has the DNA TGTGCCACCATGGGGCAGGGGGGCCAGCCCCAGCATTTT.

This clone was detected only once. V and J are TRBV6-1 and TRBJ2-1; D is possibly TRBD2 (6 bases). Germline assignment: CDR1 MNHNS and CDR2 SASEGT. This CDR3 has 15 residues. The ends were cut back, 4 bases at V and 6 bases at J, with 16 bases in the middle. CDR3 nucleotide sequence: TGTGCCAGCAGTGCTTTACGGGAGTCGGGCAATGAGCAGTTCTTC. The encoded protein is CASSALRESGNEQFF.

This clone was recorded only once. CDR3 amino acids: CASSPQGWETQYF. For the CDR3, the DNA is TGTGCCAGCAGCCCACAGGGTTGGGAGACCCAGTACTTC. J is TRBJ2-5 and V is TRBV2, with D possibly being TRBD1 (6 bases). This CDR3 is 13 amino acids long. Germline V gene lookup returns CDR1 SNHLY and CDR2 FYNNEI. V lost 6 bases, J lost 5 bases, and 13 bases lay in between.

This clone was counted once. This chain connects TRBV5-5 to TRBJ2-7; 11 positions match TRBD2. There are 15 residues in the CDR3. Per germline, CDR1 SGHKS and CDR2 YYEKEE (reference sequence). The V and J ends lost 1 base and 2 bases, in that order; junction bases with no gene match: 2. As DNA, the CDR3 is TGTGCCAGCAGCTTGTTACTAGCGGGAGCCTACGAGCAGTACTTC. Its protein is CASSLLLAGAYEQYF.